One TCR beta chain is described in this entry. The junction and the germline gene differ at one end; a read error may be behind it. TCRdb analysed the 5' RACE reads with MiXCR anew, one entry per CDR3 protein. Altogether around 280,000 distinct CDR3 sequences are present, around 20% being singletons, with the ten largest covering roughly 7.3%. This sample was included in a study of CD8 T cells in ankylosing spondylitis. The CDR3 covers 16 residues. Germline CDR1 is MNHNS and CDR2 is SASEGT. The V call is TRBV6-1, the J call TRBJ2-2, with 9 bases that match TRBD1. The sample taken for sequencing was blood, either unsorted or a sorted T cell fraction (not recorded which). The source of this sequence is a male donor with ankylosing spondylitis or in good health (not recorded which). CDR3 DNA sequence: TGTGCCCGCAGTAAAAGGACAGGGGCGAACACCGGGGAGCTGTTTTTT. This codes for CARSKRTGANTGELFF.